A single sample is the source of the 9 T cell receptor beta chains below, sequenced in a study of T cells in Graves' hyperthyroidism and ophthalmopathy. RNA transcripts served as the template for amplifying TCR beta CDR3 regions. The primer set for the first-round RT-PCR of the TCR CDR3 was HTBI. TCRdb re-derived calls from the multiplex PCR reads in MiXCR, one entry per CDR3 protein. Altogether over 400,000 distinct CDR3 sequences are present, roughly 14% being singletons, with the ten largest covering about 12%. Sequenced input: blood. The receptors come from a man in his late teens or twenties with Graves' ophthalmopathy.

The chain has TRBV10-3 and TRBJ1-2; D uncertain. The length of the CDR3 is 14 residues. Germline V gene lookup returns CDR1 ENHRY and CDR2 SYGVKD. The ends were cut back, 5 bases at V and 3 bases at J, with 13 bases in the middle. As DNA, the CDR3 is TGTGCCATCAGTCGGGCCCCGGCGGACTATGGCTACACCTTC. This gives the protein CAISRAPADYGYTF.

This clonotype was seen ten or more times. CDR3: CASSPRPVPYEQYF. The CDR3 DNA is TGTGCCAGCAGCCCCCGACCGGTCCCCTACGAGCAGTACTTC. This chain joins TRBV7-2 and TRBJ2-7; D unresolved. Germline assignment: CDR1 SGHTA and CDR2 FQGNSA. The CDR3 length is 14 residues. V shed 5 bases and J shed 2 bases, with 13 bases lying between them.

This clonotype was counted many times. This chain links TRBV9 with TRBJ1-3; no clear D gene. CDR3 size: 14 residues. CDR1 is SGDLS and CDR2 is YYNGEE in the germline V gene. The V gene lost 1 base and the J gene lost 4 bases, with 9 bases spanning the gap. CDR3 sequence (DNA): TGTGCCAGCAGCGTAATCGAGCGCGGAAACACCATATATTTT. This translates into CASSVIERGNTIYF.

This clonotype was found many times. The chain carries TRBV12-3 or TRBV12-4 and TRBJ1-1; D is undetermined. The CDR3 loop spans 13 amino acids. Trimming took 3 bases from V and 1 from J, leaving 6 bases between them. The CDR3, as DNA: TGTGCCAGCAGTTTTACCAGGAACACTGAAGCTTTCTTT. Amino acids: CASSFTRNTEAFF.

The rearrangement links TRBV7-8 to TRBJ1-2, with 7 bases identical to TRBD1. The CDR3 covers 13 residues. The J segment lost 10 bases and the V segment lost 5 bases, leaving 10 bases of the junction unmatched. CDR1 and CDR2 (germline): SGHVS, FQNEAQ. Here the CDR3 DNA reads TGTGCCAGCAGCCCAAACGGGGACAGCCACTACACCTTC. Translating it yields CASSPNGDSHYTF.

This clonotype occurred many times. The chain employs TRBV2 and TRBJ1-5; D is perhaps TRBD1 (6 bases). V was pared by 2 bases and J by 2 bases, with 10 bases between. CDR1 is SNHLY and CDR2 is FYNNEI in the germline V gene. CDR3 length: 15 amino acids. The CDR3 DNA sequence: TGTGCCAGCAGTGAATTCAGGGGAGGCAATCAGCCCCAGCATTTT. It codes for CASSEFRGGNQPQHF.

This clonotype came up a few times. The chain is built from TRBV19 and TRBJ1-2; D is undetermined. Trimming removed 0 bases from V and 5 bases from J, with 7 bases in between. This CDR3 is built from 13 residues. Per the germline V gene, CDR1 is LNHDA and CDR2 is SQIVND (reference sequence). The CDR3 nucleotides are TGTGCCAGTAGTATAGATCTCCTTTATGGCTACACCTTC. Protein sequence: CASSIDLLYGYTF.

The chain couples TRBV5-1 to TRBJ2-1, with D perhaps TRBD1 (5 bases). Trimming left V 2 bases short and J 8 bases short, with 17 bases between. The CDR3 spans 15 residues. Germline lookup yields CDR1 SGHRS and CDR2 YFSETQ. The CDR3 sequence: CASSLPKGLWDEQFF. DNA for the CDR3: TGCGCCAGCAGCTTACCAAAGGGGCTCTGGGATGAGCAGTTCTTC.

This clonotype has ten or more counts. The rearrangement links TRBV11-2 to TRBJ2-1, with a tentative D call TRBD1 (6 bases). The ends were cut back, 5 bases at V and 6 bases at J, with 8 bases in the middle. The CDR3 is 12 residues long. CDR1 SGHAT and CDR2 FQNNGV come from the germline V gene. The CDR3 DNA sequence: TGTGCCAGCAGCAGGGACACCAATGAGCAGTTCTTC. Translated, it gives CASSRDTNEQFF.